These T cell receptor beta chains were read from a single sample in a study of cytomegalovirus exposure and HLA in healthy donors. The data were produced by immunoSEQ multiplex PCR, yet TCRdb's version contains in-frame clones alone and is incomplete. The table has about 110,000 clones, roughly 88% seen once. The sample comprised PBMCs. The receptors stem from a woman aged 30 to 39 in good health and CMV-seropositive. The CDR3 runs from the conserved cysteine through the conserved F or W. A D gene is named only where the DNA matches it firmly. Rows give clone size only sometimes, using once, few, many, or a class for an expanded clone.

clone size	D gene	V gene	J gene	CDR3 DNA	CDR3 protein
.	TRBD2	TRBV11-2	TRBJ2-5	TGTGCCAGCAGCTTAGGGGCGGGAGGGTTCCAAGAGACCCAGTACTTC	CASSLGAGGFQETQYF
.	TRBD1	TRBV15	TRBJ2-7	TGTGCCACCAGCAGTTCCGGGACAGGGGGCGGGGAGCAGTACTTC	CATSSSGTGGGEQYF
.	.	TRBV7-2	TRBJ2-2	TGTGCCAGCAGCATCTACCCTACCTGGAACACCGGGGAGCTGTTTTTT	CASSIYPTWNTGELFF
once	TRBD1	TRBV10-2	TRBJ1-2	TGCGCCAGCAGTCCGGGACAGGGGGGCTACACCTTC	CASSPGQGGYTF
.	.	TRBV5-1	TRBJ1-1	TGCGCCAGCAGCCCAGGGGAGACTGAAGCTTTCTTT	CASSPGETEAFF
.	TRBD2	TRBV6-6	TRBJ2-2	TGTGCCAGCAGCTCGGGACTAGTAACCACCGGGGAGCTGTTTTTT	CASSSGLVTTGELFF
.	TRBD2	TRBV30	TRBJ2-1	TGTGCCTGTGGACTAGCGGGAGGGCCGGGTGAGCAGTTCTTC	CACGLAGGPGEQFF
few	TRBD1	TRBV11-3	TRBJ2-1	TGTGCCAGCAGTCTTCAGGGGGCGAATGAGCAGTTCTTC	CASSLQGANEQFF
.	.	TRBV2	TRBJ1-5	TGTGCCAGCAGCCCCGGGACTACGAATCAGCCCCAGCATTTT	CASSPGTTNQPQHF
.	TRBD1	TRBV6-5	TRBJ2-7	TGTGCCAGCAGTACCCCGACAGGGGGCGAGCAGTACTTC	CASSTPTGGEQYF
.	.	TRBV28	TRBJ1-5	TGTGCCAGCAACCAGGGTACCCACCAGCCCCAGCATTTT	CASNQGTHQPQHF
.	TRBD2	TRBV11-2	TRBJ2-3	TGTGCCAGCAGTTCAAGGCTAGCGGGGCCAACAGATACGCAGTATTTT	CASSSRLAGPTDTQYF
.	TRBD2	TRBV2	TRBJ2-1	TGTGCCGCAACCGCGGCGGGAGGAAGGACTTACAATGAGCAGTTCTTC	CAATAAGGRTYNEQFF
once	.	TRBV28	TRBJ1-2	TGTGCCAGCAGTTTAGCCCCGGCAGGTACTAACTATGGCTACACCTTC	CASSLAPAGTNYGYTF
.	.	TRBV19	TRBJ1-1	TGTGCCAGTAATCTCCAGGGTGGCACTGAAGCTTTCTTT	CASNLQGGTEAFF
.	.	TRBV9	TRBJ1-2	TGTGCCAGCAGCCCCCGACAGGATTACTATGGCTACACCTTC	CASSPRQDYYGYTF
.	.	TRBV4-1	TRBJ1-4	TGCGCCAGCAGCACAGGGAAGGCGTGGGATGAAAAACTGTTTTTT	CASSTGKAWDEKLFF
.	.	TRBV29-1	TRBJ2-7	TGCAGCGTTGGACAGACCTCCGAGCAGTACTTC	CSVGQTSEQYF
.	TRBD1	TRBV5-1	TRBJ1-4	TGCGCCAGCAGCCTGGGACAGGGGGCTGAAAAACTGTTTTTT	CASSLGQGAEKLFF
.	TRBD2	TRBV15	TRBJ2-7	TGTGCCACCAGCAGAGATACGGGGGGACTAGCGGGGCCGACCAGCTCCTACGAGCAGTACTTC	CATSRDTGGLAGPTSSYEQYF
few	TRBD1	TRBV19	TRBJ1-2	TGTGCCAGTACTGATACCGGGACAGCTTATGGCTACACCTTC	CASTDTGTAYGYTF
.	TRBD2	TRBV5-1	TRBJ2-5	TGCGCCAGCAGCAAGCCCCTAGCGGGGGGGGTAGAGACCCAGTACTTC	CASSKPLAGGVETQYF
.	TRBD1	TRBV29-1	TRBJ2-2	TGCAGCGTACGACAGGGGGACACCGGGGAGCTGTTTTTT	CSVRQGDTGELFF
.	.	TRBV9	TRBJ2-2	TGTGCCAGCAGCGTATTCGCGAACACCGGGGAGCTGTTTTTT	CASSVFANTGELFF
.	.	TRBV19	TRBJ2-3	TGTGCCAGTAGTATTTTCGGAGAACGGGCAGATACGCAGTATTTT	CASSIFGERADTQYF
.	.	TRBV29-1	TRBJ2-7	TGCAGCGTTGAAACAGCCGGTTCCTACGAGCAGTACTTC	CSVETAGSYEQYF
.	.	TRBV27	TRBJ2-7	TGTGCCAGCACCCTTTCCCCCCTACGGGACTCCTCCTACGAGCAGTACTTC	CASTLSPLRDSSYEQYF
.	.	TRBV13	TRBJ2-1	TGTGCCAGCAGCCGGGCCGTCGGGGTGGGTGAGCAGTTCTTC	CASSRAVGVGEQFF
.	TRBD1	TRBV7-2	TRBJ2-4	TGTGCCAGCAGCTTAACAGGGACAGGGGTAAACATTCAGTACTTC	CASSLTGTGVNIQYF
.	TRBD1	TRBV5-1	TRBJ2-7	TGCGCCAGCAGCACCACAGGGGGCAGCTCCTACGAGCAGTACTTC	CASSTTGGSSYEQYF
.	TRBD2	TRBV4-2	TRBJ2-1	TGTGCCAGCAGCCAAAGAGCGCCGGGACTAGCTTCGGACAATGAGCAGTTCTTC	CASSQRAPGLASDNEQFF
.	.	TRBV7-9	TRBJ1-4	TGTGCCAGCAGCCCCTTTAATGAAAAACTGTTTTTT	CASSPFNEKLFF
once	TRBD1	TRBV27	TRBJ2-7	TGTGCCAGCAGTGGGGGAGACAGGGTAAAGGAGTGGGAGCAGTACTTC	CASSGGDRVKEWEQYF
.	TRBD2	TRBV19	TRBJ2-5	TGTGCCAGTAGTATAGAGCGGGAGGGTCGGGAGACCCAGTACTTC	CASSIEREGRETQYF
.	.	TRBV30	TRBJ2-2	TGTGCCTGGAGCGGGACCGGGGAGCTGTTTTTT	CAWSGTGELFF
.	TRBD1	TRBV5-6	TRBJ1-5	TGTGCCAGCAGCTTGGGACAGGGGTTTCAGCCCCAGCATTTT	CASSLGQGFQPQHF
.	.	TRBV2	TRBJ1-2	TGTGCCAGCAGAAGGCAGGGAAGATATGGCTACACCTTC	CASRRQGRYGYTF
once	TRBD1	TRBV19	TRBJ2-7	TGTGCCAGTAGTATTCGTGGGACAGAGACCTACGAGCAGTACTTC	CASSIRGTETYEQYF
.	TRBD1	TRBV28	TRBJ1-5	TGTGCCAGCAGTCCAACAGGGGTGAGCATTCAGCCCCAGCATTTT	CASSPTGVSIQPQHF
.	TRBD1	TRBV5-1	TRBJ2-7	TGCGCCAGCAGCTTCGCACAGGGGTACGAGCAGTACTTC	CASSFAQGYEQYF
once	.	TRBV5-4	TRBJ2-2	TGTGCCAGCAGCCCCGACTTGGGGAGCTCGAACACCGGGGAGCTGTTTTTT	CASSPDLGSSNTGELFF
once	TRBD1	TRBV15	TRBJ2-2	TGTGCCACCAGGACAGGGAGCGCGAACACCGGGGAGCTGTTTTTT	CATRTGSANTGELFF
.	.	TRBV5-1	TRBJ1-5	TGCGCCAGCAGCTTAAATCCCGGCAATCAGCCCCAGCATTTT	CASSLNPGNQPQHF
.	TRBD1	TRBV5-1	TRBJ1-4	TGCGCCAGCAGCTTGGGGGGACAGAGTGAAAAACTGTTTTTT	CASSLGGQSEKLFF
.	TRBD1	TRBV11-2	TRBJ2-5	TGTGCCAGCAGCACCCCGGGACAGGGAGGGGAGACCCAGTACTTC	CASSTPGQGGETQYF
.	TRBD1	TRBV7-2	TRBJ2-7	TGTGCCAGCAGCTTACGGACAGGGAACGAGCAGTACTTC	CASSLRTGNEQYF
few	.	TRBV9	TRBJ2-2	TGTGCCAGCAGCGTAGGAGGCTCGCTGGGGGAGCTGTTTTTT	CASSVGGSLGELFF
.	.	TRBV27	TRBJ1-2	TGTGCCAGCAGTGGGAGCGGGTCCATATATGGCTACACCTTC	CASSGSGSIYGYTF
.	TRBD1	TRBV9	TRBJ2-5	TGTGCCAGCAGCCGAGGGGACAGGGCAAGAGGGGAGACCCAGTACTTC	CASSRGDRARGETQYF
.	TRBD2	TRBV30	TRBJ2-1	TGTGCCTGGAGTGGGTTAGCGGGAGCGGGCTACAATGAGCAGTTCTTC	CAWSGLAGAGYNEQFF
.	.	TRBV5-4	TRBJ2-5	TGTGCCAGCAGCACATATCAAGAGACCCAGTACTTC	CASSTYQETQYF
.	TRBD2	TRBV14	TRBJ2-7	TGTGCCAGCAGCCAAGTCCAAGGACTAGCATTTAACGAGCAGTACTTC	CASSQVQGLAFNEQYF
once	.	TRBV5-6	TRBJ1-4	TGTGCCAGCAGCACCCGGGGATTACAAGGTGAAAAACTGTTTTTT	CASSTRGLQGEKLFF
.	.	TRBV9	TRBJ2-2	TGTGCCAGCAGCGTATCAACGGGTACGAACACCGGGGAGCTGTTTTTT	CASSVSTGTNTGELFF
.	TRBD1	TRBV7-6	TRBJ1-3	TGTGCCAGCAGCTTTACAGGGGGCGGAACGGGAAACACCATATATTTT	CASSFTGGGTGNTIYF
.	.	TRBV5-8	TRBJ1-1	TGTGCCAGCAGCTTATCACAGGGCACTTACTGGGCTGAAGCTTTCTTT	CASSLSQGTYWAEAFF